This T cell receptor beta chain was identified during a study of blood T cells in healthy people across ages. Extracted total RNA amounted to at least 5 micrograms for each sample. This clonotype was found a few times. The authors ran a second PCR of roughly 6 to 12 cycles using a sample-barcoded 5' primer and a J-beta primer mix. MiXCR was run by TCRdb on the 5' RACE reads, yielding one entry per CDR3 protein. The sample lists some 780,000 distinct CDR3 sequences; more than 50% were seen once. This TCR derives from a man aged 35-49 years in good health. Sequenced input: blood.

In nucleotides, the CDR3 is TGTGCCAGCAGCTTCCGACTAGCGGGGGGCGCAGATACGCAGTATTTT. Its protein is CASSFRLAGGADTQYF. The chain couples TRBV7-2 to TRBJ2-3; the match to TRBD2 covers 13 bases. Trimming took 3 bases from V and 4 from J; bases not matched to a gene: 4. CDR1 is SGHTA and CDR2 is FQGNSA in the germline V gene. The CDR3 consists of 16 residues.